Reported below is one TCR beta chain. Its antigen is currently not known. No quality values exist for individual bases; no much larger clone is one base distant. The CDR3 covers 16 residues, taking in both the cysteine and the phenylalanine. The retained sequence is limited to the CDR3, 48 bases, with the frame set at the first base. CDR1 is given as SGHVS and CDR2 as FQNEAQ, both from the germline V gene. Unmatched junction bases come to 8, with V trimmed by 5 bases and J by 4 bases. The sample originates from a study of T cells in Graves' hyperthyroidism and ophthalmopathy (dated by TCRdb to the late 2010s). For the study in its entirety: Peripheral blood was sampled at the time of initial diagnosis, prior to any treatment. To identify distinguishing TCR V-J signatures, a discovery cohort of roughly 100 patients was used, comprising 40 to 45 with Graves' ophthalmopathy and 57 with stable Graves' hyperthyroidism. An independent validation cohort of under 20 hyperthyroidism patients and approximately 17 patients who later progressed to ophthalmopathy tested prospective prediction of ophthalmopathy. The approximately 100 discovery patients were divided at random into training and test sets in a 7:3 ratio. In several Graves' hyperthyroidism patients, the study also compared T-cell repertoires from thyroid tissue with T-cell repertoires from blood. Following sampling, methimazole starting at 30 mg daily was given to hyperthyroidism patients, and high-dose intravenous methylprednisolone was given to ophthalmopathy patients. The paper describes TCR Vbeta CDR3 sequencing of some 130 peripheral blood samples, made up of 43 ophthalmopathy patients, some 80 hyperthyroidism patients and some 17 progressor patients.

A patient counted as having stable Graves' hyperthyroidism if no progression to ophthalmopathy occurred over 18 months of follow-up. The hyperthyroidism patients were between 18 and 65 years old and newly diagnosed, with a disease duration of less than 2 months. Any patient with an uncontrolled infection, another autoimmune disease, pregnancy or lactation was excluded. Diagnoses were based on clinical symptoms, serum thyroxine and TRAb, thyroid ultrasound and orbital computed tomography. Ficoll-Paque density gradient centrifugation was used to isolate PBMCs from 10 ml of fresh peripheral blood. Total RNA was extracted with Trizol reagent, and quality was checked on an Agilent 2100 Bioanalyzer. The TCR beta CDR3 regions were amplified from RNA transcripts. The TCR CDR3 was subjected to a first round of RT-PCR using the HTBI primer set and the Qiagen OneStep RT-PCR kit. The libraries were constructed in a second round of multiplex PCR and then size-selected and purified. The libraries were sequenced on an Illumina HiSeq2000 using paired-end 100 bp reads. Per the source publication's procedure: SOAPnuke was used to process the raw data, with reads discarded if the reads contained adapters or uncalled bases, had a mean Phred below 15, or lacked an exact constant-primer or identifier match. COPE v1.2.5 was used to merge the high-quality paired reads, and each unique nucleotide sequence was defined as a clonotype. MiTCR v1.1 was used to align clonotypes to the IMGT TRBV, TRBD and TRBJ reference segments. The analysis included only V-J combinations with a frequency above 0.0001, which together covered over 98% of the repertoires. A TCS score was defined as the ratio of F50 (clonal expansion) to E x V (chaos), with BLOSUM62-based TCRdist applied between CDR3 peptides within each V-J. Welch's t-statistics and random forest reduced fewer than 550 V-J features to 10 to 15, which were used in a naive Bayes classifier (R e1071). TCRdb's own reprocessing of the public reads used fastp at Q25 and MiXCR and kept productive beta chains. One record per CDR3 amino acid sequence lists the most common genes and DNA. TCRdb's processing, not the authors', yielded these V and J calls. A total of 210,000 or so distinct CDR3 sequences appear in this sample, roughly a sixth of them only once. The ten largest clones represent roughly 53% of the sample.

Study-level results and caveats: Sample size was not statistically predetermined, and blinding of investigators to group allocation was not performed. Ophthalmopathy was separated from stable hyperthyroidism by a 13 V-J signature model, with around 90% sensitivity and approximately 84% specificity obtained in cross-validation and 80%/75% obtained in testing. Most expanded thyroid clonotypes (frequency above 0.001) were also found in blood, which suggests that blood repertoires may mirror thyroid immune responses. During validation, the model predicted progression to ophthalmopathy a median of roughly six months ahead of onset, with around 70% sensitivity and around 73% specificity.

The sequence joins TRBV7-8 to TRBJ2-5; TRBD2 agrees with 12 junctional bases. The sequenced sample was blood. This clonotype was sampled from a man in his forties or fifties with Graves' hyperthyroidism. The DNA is TGTGCCAGCAGCCCACCGGGACTAGCGGGCCTAGAGACCCAGTACTTC. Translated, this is CASSPPGLAGLETQYF. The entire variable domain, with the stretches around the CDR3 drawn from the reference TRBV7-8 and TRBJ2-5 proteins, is GAGVSQSPRYKVAKRGQDVALRCDPISGHVSLFWYQQALGQGPEFLTYFQNEAQLDKSGLPSDRFFAERPEGSVSTLKIQRTQQEDSAVYLCASSPPGLAGLETQYFGPGTRLLVL.